The source of this T cell receptor beta chain is a study of OX40 agonist ivuxolimab in advanced cancers. Overall study context: Patients enrolled in dose escalation were diagnosed with hepatocellular carcinoma, melanoma, renal cell or head and neck cancer. Prior anti-PD-1, anti-PD-L1 or anti-CTLA-4 therapy was allowed; 40% had some. Partial responses were recorded for three patients, including one with hepatocellular carcinoma and two with cutaneous melanoma.

TCRdb's table, derived via immunoSEQ multiplex PCR, lists solely in-frame clones and lacks some. The sample has approximately 54,000 clones, approximately 91% seen once. Germline V lookup: CDR1 KGHSH, CDR2 LQKENI. Trimming took 1 base from V and 8 from J, leaving 9 bases between them. The CDR3 is 13 amino acids. This TCR was sampled from an adult with an advanced solid tumor such as melanoma, head and neck, liver or kidney cancer. This rearrangement joins TRBV18 to TRBJ2-4; D gene ambiguous. Sequencing was performed on CD4+ or CD8+ T cells sorted from blood, taken in a trial of the OX40 agonist ivuxolimab. CDR3 loop: CASSPRMEYIQYF. CDR3 in DNA: TGTGCCAGCTCACCACGGATGGAATACATTCAGTACTTC.